These T cell receptor beta chains were read from a single sample in a study of cytomegalovirus exposure and HLA in healthy donors. Generated by immunoSEQ multiplex PCR, the TCRdb table keeps only in-frame clones and is missing some. The profile shows more than 150,000 clones, around 75% of them singletons. Sequenced material: PBMCs. These TCRs come from a woman younger than 45 in good health and CMV-seropositive. The CDR3 runs from the conserved cysteine through the conserved F or W. The D gene is left open where the match is weak. The size of a clone is reported for some rows only, either as once, few or many, or as a class for expanded clones.

TRBD2,TRBV7-9,.,TRBJ2-3,TGTGCCAGCAGATCCCTGGGACTAGAAGCAGATACGCAGTATTTT,CASRSLGLEADTQYF
.,TRBV7-8,few,TRBJ1-6,TGTGCCAGCAGCTTAGCGTTTCAGGGTTATTCACCCCTCCACTTT,CASSLAFQGYSPLHF
TRBD1,TRBV7-7,.,TRBJ2-7,TGTGCTAGCAGCTTAGGGACAGGGGTTGGTCCCGGCGAGCAGTACTTC,CASSLGTGVGPGEQYF
.,TRBV7-2,few,TRBJ2-1,TGTGCCAGCAGCTTACAGGGCGACCCTTACAATGAGCAGTTCTTC,CASSLQGDPYNEQFF
.,TRBV6-1,.,TRBJ1-2,TGTGCCAGCAGGATTGGACAAGGCTACACCTTC,CASRIGQGYTF
TRBD2,TRBV18,.,TRBJ2-1,TGTGCCAGCTCACCCCAGGGCGGGAGAAACGACAATGAGCAGTTCTTC,CASSPQGGRNDNEQFF
.,TRBV27,.,TRBJ2-5,TGTGCCAGCAGCACCCTACTAGAAGGTAGGGAGGAGACCCAGTACTTC,CASSTLLEGREETQYF
.,TRBV7-9,few,TRBJ1-6,TGTTCCAGCAGCTTAGCACCGGGTTCCTATAATTCACCCCTCCACTTT,CSSSLAPGSYNSPLHF
.,TRBV11-2,.,TRBJ2-7,TGTGCCAGCAGCTTAGAAGGGGGACGCACCTACGAGCAGTACTTC,CASSLEGGRTYEQYF
TRBD1,TRBV5-6,once,TRBJ1-5,TGTGCCAGCAGCTTGTCAGGGGGTCAGCCCCAGCATTTT,CASSLSGGQPQHF
TRBD2,TRBV2,.,TRBJ2-1,TGTGCCAGCAGTGAATTCGGGTCGGGACTAGCGGTTTACAATGAGCAGTTCTTC,CASSEFGSGLAVYNEQFF
.,TRBV25-1,.,TRBJ1-6,TGTGCCAGCAGTGAAGGAGGCATCTCCTCCCTGTCACCCCTCCACTTT,CASSEGGISSLSPLHF
.,TRBV6-5,.,TRBJ2-7,TGTGCCAGCAGAATGGACTGGGGGCACGAGCAGTACTTC,CASRMDWGHEQYF
TRBD2,TRBV7-8,.,TRBJ2-1,TGTGCCAGCAGCCTCCCAGGACTAGCGGCTGAGCAGTTCTTC,CASSLPGLAAEQFF
.,TRBV11-2,.,TRBJ1-1,TGTGCCAGCAGCCTCAGAGGTCTTGAAGCTTTCTTT,CASSLRGLEAFF
.,TRBV7-9,once,TRBJ2-4,TGTGCCAGCAGCTCCTCAACTTCGGTCATTCAGTACTTC,CASSSSTSVIQYF
.,TRBV19,.,TRBJ2-1,TGTGCCACGTCCCAGCCACGGGGGTCCTACAATGAGCAGTTCTTC,CATSQPRGSYNEQFF
TRBD1,TRBV19,.,TRBJ2-7,TGTGCCAGTAGTGTCTCCTCGGGACAGGGCTCCTACGAGCAGTACTTC,CASSVSSGQGSYEQYF
.,TRBV5-1,.,TRBJ2-7,TGCGCCAGCGGCTCAGCCGGGACTGGAACCTACGAGCAGTACTTC,CASGSAGTGTYEQYF
TRBD1,TRBV5-6,.,TRBJ2-3,TGTGCCAGCGGTACAACAGGGGAATGGTTGACAGATACGCAGTATTTT,CASGTTGEWLTDTQYF
.,TRBV13,.,TRBJ2-2,TGTGCCAGCAGCTTAAGGCAGGGATACACCGGGGAGCTGTTTTTT,CASSLRQGYTGELFF
TRBD2,TRBV11-3,.,TRBJ2-1,TGTGCCAGCAGCTTAGGGGGCCAGCGGGGGTACAATGAGCAGTTCTTC,CASSLGGQRGYNEQFF
TRBD1,TRBV14,.,TRBJ1-6,TGTGCCAGCAGCCAAGATCATGCAGGGGGCTATTCACCCCTCCACTTT,CASSQDHAGGYSPLHF
TRBD2,TRBV7-2,.,TRBJ2-1,TGTGCCAGCAGCTACCCGGGACTAGCGGGGCTCAATGAGCAGTTCTTC,CASSYPGLAGLNEQFF
TRBD1,TRBV6-6,.,TRBJ2-5,TGTGCCAGCAGTTACCAACGACAGGGTTCCGGGACCCAGTACTTC,CASSYQRQGSGTQYF
.,TRBV18,.,TRBJ1-5,TGTGCCAGCTCACCAGGGGGGAATCAGCCCCAGCATTTT,CASSPGGNQPQHF
.,TRBV28,.,TRBJ2-5,TGTGCCAGCAGTTCTAGTGAGACCCAGTACTTC,CASSSSETQYF
.,TRBV20-1,.,TRBJ2-5,TGCAGTGCTAGCTCTCAGGAGACCCAGTACTTC,CSASSQETQYF
.,TRBV25-1,.,TRBJ1-1,TGTGCCAGCAGTGAATTTGCCGGGATGAACACTGAAGCTTTCTTT,CASSEFAGMNTEAFF
TRBD1,TRBV5-1,.,TRBJ1-1,TGCGCCAGCAGCTTATGGGACAGCGAAGCTTTCTTT,CASSLWDSEAFF
TRBD1,TRBV10-3,.,TRBJ2-7,TGTGCCATCAGTGGGACAGGGAGGTCCTACGAGCAGTACTTC,CAISGTGRSYEQYF
TRBD1,TRBV15,.,TRBJ1-1,TGTGCCACCAGCAGAGTAGGCAGGGGGGCTTTCTTT,CATSRVGRGAFF
.,TRBV7-9,once,TRBJ2-7,TGTGCCAGCAGCTTAGGGGCGACAGACCCCTACGAGCAGTACTTC,CASSLGATDPYEQYF
.,TRBV6-7,.,TRBJ2-7,TGTGCCAGGGGGGGTCGGTGCCCCAGCTACGAGCAGTACTTC,CARGGRCPSYEQYF
.,TRBV6-1,.,TRBJ1-1,TGTGCCAGCAGCTTGGAGGGAAATACTGAAGCTTTCTTT,CASSLEGNTEAFF
.,TRBV9,.,TRBJ2-1,TGTGCCAGCAGCGTAGGTTTCTCCAATGAGCAGTTCTTC,CASSVGFSNEQFF
.,TRBV27,.,TRBJ1-5,TGTGCCAGCAGGAGCGGCGCTCAGCCCCAGCATTTT,CASRSGAQPQHF